This entry lists 20 T cell receptor beta chains sequenced from one sample in a study of blood T cell repertoires in COVID-19. Only in-frame clones appear in the TCRdb table, and some are missing; sequencing was by immunoSEQ multiplex PCR. The top ten hold over 2.5% of the sample, which has just under 150,000 clones, about 85% seen once. Sequencing was done on a sample of peripheral blood. Source of these receptors: a human donor with acute or convalescent COVID-19. The donor label of this sample is uncertain.

V usage is TRBV9 and J usage is TRBJ2-3; 7 bases fit TRBD1. Germline-derived CDR1 and CDR2 are SGDLS and YYNGEE. V shed 4 bases, J shed 2 bases, and the junction held 10 bases outside the gene matches. The CDR3 runs to 16 residues. CDR3 region: CASSPRQGPSTDTQYF. The CDR3 DNA is TGTGCCAGCAGCCCTCGACAGGGCCCATCCACAGATACGCAGTATTTT.

V gene TRBV10-3 combines with J gene TRBJ2-2, with 9 bases fitting TRBD1. The germline gives CDR1 ENHRY, CDR2 SYGVKD. The trim removed 4 bases at V and 4 bases at J, leaving 10 bases unmatched. The length of the CDR3 is 17 residues. In DNA form, the CDR3 reads TGTGCCATCAGTGCTAATACGGGACAGGGAATCACCGGGGAGCTGTTTTTT. Translation gives CAISANTGQGITGELFF.

This chain links TRBV6-2 or TRBV6-3 with TRBJ1-5; 7 nucleotides match TRBD1. The CDR3 consists of 15 residues. V shed 0 bases and J 5 bases; nucleotides not matched to a gene: 4. Germline loops: CDR1 MNHEY, CDR2 SVGEGT. CDR3 bases: TGTGCCAGCAGTTACTCCGGGACAGAATATCAGCCCCAGCATTTT. It is translated as CASSYSGTEYQPQHF.

In this sample, this clone turned up once. The chain carries TRBV5-3 and TRBJ1-5; the D gene is possibly TRBD1 (6 bases). TRBV5-3 qualifies as an ORF whose function is uncertain. Trimming pared 0 bases from V and 2 bases from J, leaving 30 bases between. This CDR3 comprises 22 residues. The CDR3 DNA follows: TGTGCCAGAAGCTTGGGGGAAATAGCACGTCAAGGGGGTCTGGATGGCAATCAGCCCCAGCATTTT. It encodes CARSLGEIARQGGLDGNQPQHF.

In this sample, this clone turned up a few times. The genes are TRBV5-5 and TRBJ1-3, with D hard to call. CDR1 and CDR2 (germline): SGHKS, YYEKEE (reference sequence). Trimming took off 0 bases at V and 0 bases at J, with 7 bases between the two ends. The length of the CDR3 is 15 residues. The CDR3 nucleotides are TGTGCCAGCAGCTTGGAAGGAGCCTCTGGAAACACCATATATTTT. It translates to CASSLEGASGNTIYF.

The chain has TRBV7-2 and TRBJ1-1, with D perhaps matching TRBD1 (5 bases). This CDR3 is 14 amino acids long. The germline V and J ends were trimmed by 4 bases and 11 bases, with 20 bases remaining between them. Germline V gene data show CDR1 as SGHTA and CDR2 as FQGNSA. The CDR3 spells CASSSPGTPSRAFF. The CDR3 DNA sequence: TGTGCCAGCAGCTCCCCCGGGACTCCTTCCCGGGCTTTCTTT.

As to this clone: Other DNA sequences in the sample encode the same CDR3. This sequence joins TRBV11-3 and TRBJ1-1; D is unresolved. The germline CDR1 and CDR2 sequences are SGHNT and YENEEA. V gave up 1 base and J gave up 3 bases, with 6 bases separating them. CDR3 size: 13 residues. This chain's CDR3 is CASSLVRDTEAFF. The CDR3 nucleotides read TGTGCCAGCAGCTTAGTCCGGGACACTGAAGCTTTCTTT.

The chain is built from TRBV19 and TRBJ1-5; 7 bases agree with TRBD1. This CDR3 is built from 15 residues. The germline V gene has CDR1 LNHDA and CDR2 SQIVND (reference sequence). V was clipped by 4 bases and J by 2 bases; unmatched bases: 5. The CDR3 region is CASSTRDSGNQPQHF. CDR3 in DNA: TGTGCCAGTAGTACACGGGACAGCGGCAATCAGCCCCAGCATTTT.

The V call is TRBV5-8, the J call TRBJ1-2; TRBD1 agrees at 8 bases. This CDR3 is 14 amino acids long. Trimming at V came to 4 bases and at J to 3 bases, leaving 5 bases not matched to a gene. Germline V gene lookup returns CDR1 SGHTS and CDR2 YDEGEE. CDR3 in amino acids: CASSIGQGHYGYTF. Here the CDR3 DNA reads TGTGCCAGCAGCATCGGACAGGGCCACTATGGCTACACCTTC.

The chain joins TRBV5-1 to TRBJ2-7; 8 nucleotides agree with TRBD1. Germline V gene lookup returns CDR1 SGHRS and CDR2 YFSETQ. The ends lost 6 bases at V and 6 bases at J; junction bases unmatched: 20. The CDR3 spans 17 residues. CDR3 sequence: CASTYGTGLTAGSEQYF. The CDR3 DNA reads as TGCGCCAGCACCTACGGGACAGGATTAACCGCAGGCTCCGAGCAGTACTTC.

J is TRBJ2-7 and V is TRBV27; weak D call: TRBD2 (6 bases). V dropped 7 bases and J dropped 2 bases, with 9 bases sitting between them. This CDR3 is 12 amino acids long. Germline CDR1 and CDR2: MNHEY and SMNVEV (reference sequence). CDR3 in DNA: TGTGCCAGCATGGGACTGGCCTACGAGCAGTACTTC. It codes for CASMGLAYEQYF.

The V gene is TRBV30, the J gene TRBJ2-7; a possible D gene is TRBD1 (6 bases). The CDR3 contains 14 residues. The ends were cut back, 5 bases at V and 6 bases at J, with 20 bases in the middle. Germline V gene sequence: CDR1 GTSNPN, CDR2 SVGIG (reference sequence). The CDR3: CAWGRGSRQSEQYF. CDR3 DNA sequence: TGTGCCTGGGGTAGGGGGTCTCGGCAGAGCGAGCAGTACTTC.

The chain has TRBV11-2 and TRBJ1-2; D is perhaps TRBD1 (5 bases). The CDR3 spans 16 residues. Germline loops: CDR1 SGHAT, CDR2 FQNNGV. V gave up 1 base and J gave up 1 base, with 13 bases separating them. The CDR3 nucleotides read TGTGCCAGCAGCTTAGGCCTGACAGCTATTAACTATGGCTACACCTTC. Its translation is CASSLGLTAINYGYTF.

The chain employs TRBV7-9 and TRBJ2-2, with a tentative D call TRBD2 (7 bases). Germline values: CDR1 SEHNR, CDR2 FQNEAQ (reference sequence). Trimming stripped 6 bases from V and 7 bases from J, with 12 bases between. The CDR3 has 13 residues. The CDR3 sequence is CASRPGEGGELFF. CDR3 DNA: TGTGCCAGCAGACCAGGGGAGGGCGGGGAGCTGTTTTTT.

The CDR3 region has the DNA TGTGCCAGCAGCTTAGCGCTAAGGGGGCTAGCGGGAGGGCCCGGAGAGACCCAGTACTTC. As protein: CASSLALRGLAGGPGETQYF. The V call is TRBV7-8, the J call TRBJ2-5; 12 bases agree with TRBD2. CDR1 is SGHVS, CDR2 FQNEAQ, per germline. This CDR3 has 20 residues. Trimming took 0 bases from V and 4 from J; bases not matched to a gene: 15.

The V gene is TRBV6-5, the J gene TRBJ1-1; TRBD1 agrees at 7 bases. The CDR3 contains 14 residues. From germline, CDR1 is MNHEY and CDR2 SVGAGI. V shed 6 bases and J 0 bases; nucleotides not matched to a gene: 4. CDR3: CASRHTGVNTEAFF. The CDR3, as DNA: TGTGCCAGCAGACACACAGGGGTGAACACTGAAGCTTTCTTT.

For the CDR3, the DNA is TGTGCCAGCTCACTTACAGGGGGAGGTTACATGAACACTGAAGCTTTCTTT. Amino acids: CASSLTGGGYMNTEAFF. The J gene is TRBJ1-1, the V gene TRBV18, with 8 bases lining up with TRBD1. With 4 bases clipped from V and 0 bases from J, the junction kept 10 bases outside the gene matches. This CDR3 contains 17 residues. Germline V CDR1 and CDR2: KGHSH, LQKENI.

This clone was seen only a few times. The rearrangement uses TRBV18 and TRBJ1-3, with TRBD1 matching over 10 bases. V was clipped by 0 bases and J by 3 bases; unmatched bases: 2. Germline loops: CDR1 KGHSH, CDR2 LQKENI. The CDR3 is 16 residues long. CDR3 in DNA: TGTGCCAGCTCACCACCGACAGGGGGCTTTGGAAACACCATATATTTT. Protein sequence: CASSPPTGGFGNTIYF.

V is TRBV5-4 and J is TRBJ2-2; D might be TRBD2 (6 bases). CDR1 is SGHNT, CDR2 YYREEE, per germline (reference sequence). Trimming removed 5 bases from V and 5 bases from J, with 13 bases in between. CDR3 length equals 14 residues. DNA for the CDR3: TGTGCCAGCAGGCCGGGAGTAAAGACCGGGGAGCTGTTTTTT. This encodes CASRPGVKTGELFF.

The chain joins TRBV27 to TRBJ1-1; no firm D call. This CDR3 spans 13 amino acids. V was trimmed by 3 bases and J by 2 bases, leaving 7 bases between them. Germline CDR1 is MNHEY and CDR2 is SMNVEV (reference sequence). CDR3 protein: CASSFKLNTEAFF. The CDR3 coding sequence is TGTGCCAGCAGTTTCAAACTAAACACTGAAGCTTTCTTT.